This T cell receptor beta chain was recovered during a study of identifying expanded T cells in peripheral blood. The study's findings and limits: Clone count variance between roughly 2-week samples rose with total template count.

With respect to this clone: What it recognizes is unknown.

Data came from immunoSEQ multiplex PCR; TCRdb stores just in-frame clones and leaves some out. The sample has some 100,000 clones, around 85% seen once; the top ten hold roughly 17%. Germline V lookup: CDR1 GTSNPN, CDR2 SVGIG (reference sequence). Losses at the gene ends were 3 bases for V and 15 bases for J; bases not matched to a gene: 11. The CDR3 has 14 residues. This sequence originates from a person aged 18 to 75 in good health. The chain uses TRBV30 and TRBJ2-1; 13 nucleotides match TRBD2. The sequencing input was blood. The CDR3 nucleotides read TGTGCCTGGAGACTAGCGGGGGGGCGAGTAAGTCCGTTCTTC. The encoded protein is CAWRLAGGRVSPFF.